These 21 T cell receptor beta chains share one sample of origin, sequenced in a study of cytomegalovirus exposure and HLA in healthy donors. Use of 60 Vbeta and 13 Jbeta primers characterized the PCR. Measured with immunoSEQ multiplex PCR; TCRdb has only the in-frame clones, and not every one. The table has 170,000 or so clones, under 90% seen once. Input material: PBMCs. The receptor source for this set is a man aged 25-45 years in good health and CMV-seropositive.

J is TRBJ1-1 and V is TRBV18; no clear D. With 3 bases removed from V and 9 bases from J, the gap between germline ends came to 11 bases. Looked up from germline, CDR1 is KGHSH and CDR2 is LQKENI. The CDR3 extends over 12 amino acids. In nucleotides, the CDR3 is TGTGCCAGCTCACCCCTACCCCCCCAAGCTTTCTTT. Encoded protein: CASSPLPPQAFF.

The V gene is TRBV5-1, the J gene TRBJ2-7; D might be TRBD1 (6 bases). This CDR3 has 12 amino acids. Trimming took 4 bases from V and 3 from J, leaving 8 bases between them. Looked up from germline, CDR1 is SGHRS and CDR2 is YFSETQ. In DNA form, the CDR3 reads TGCGCCAGCAGCAAGGACAGCTACGAGCAGTACTTC. This codes for CASSKDSYEQYF.

The CDR3 is CASSQGQQETQYF. The CDR3 region has the DNA TGCGCCAGCAGCCAGGGACAGCAAGAGACCCAGTACTTC. The J gene is TRBJ2-5, the V gene TRBV4-1; 7 nucleotides align to TRBD1. Germline V gene lookup returns CDR1 MGHRA and CDR2 YSYEKL. The CDR3 sequence is 13 residues long. With V trimmed by 3 bases and J by 2 bases, 0 bases remained unmatched.

The V gene is TRBV7-9, the J gene TRBJ2-5; 8 bases map to TRBD1. This CDR3 comprises 15 residues. Trimming took 4 bases from V and 10 from J; bases not matched to a gene: 14. Germline assignment: CDR1 SEHNR and CDR2 FQNEAQ (reference sequence). CDR3 in DNA: TGTGCCAGCAGCTCCGGACAGGGCATAAAAGGGGGCCAGTACTTC. Translating gives CASSSGQGIKGGQYF.

J is TRBJ2-7 and V is TRBV5-1; 7 nucleotides match TRBD2. V lost 4 bases and J lost 6; bases outside the gene matches: 10. The CDR3 runs 14 residues. From germline, CDR1 is SGHRS and CDR2 YFSETQ. CDR3 loop: CASSPGTTGGEQYF. CDR3 in DNA: TGCGCCAGCAGCCCCGGGACTACGGGGGGCGAGCAGTACTTC.

The chain joins TRBV15 to TRBJ2-5, with D perhaps TRBD1 (5 bases). The CDR3 runs 12 residues. Germline-derived CDR1 and CDR2 are LNHNV and YYDKDF (reference sequence). Trimming took 6 bases from V and 5 from J, leaving 10 bases between them. Here the CDR3 reads CATSKTDETQYF. CDR3 DNA: TGTGCCACCAGTAAGACAGACGAGACCCAGTACTTC.

The CDR3 region is CAWSVEGDIRSYEQYF. The CDR3 DNA reads TGTGCCTGGAGTGTCGAGGGGGACATTCGCTCCTACGAGCAGTACTTC. The gene calls are TRBV30 and TRBJ2-7; a possible D gene is TRBD1 (6 bases). This CDR3 region has 16 residues. From germline, CDR1 is GTSNPN and CDR2 SVGIG (reference sequence). V was clipped by 0 bases and J by 0 bases, with 15 bases between them.

The chain couples TRBV7-9 to TRBJ2-5; 8 positions agree with TRBD1. With the DNA end fitting TRBJ2-7 better, the J assignment may be wrong. The germline V gene has CDR1 SEHNR and CDR2 FQNEAQ (reference sequence). The CDR3 is made up of 12 amino acids. CDR3 bases: TGTGCCAGCAGCTTCGACAGGGGCGAGCAGTACTTC. It translates to CASSFDRGEQYF.

V usage is TRBV4-3 and J usage is TRBJ2-1; 10 bases are shared with TRBD2. CDR1 is LGHNA, CDR2 YSLEER, per germline. Unmatched junction bases numbered 2, after V lost 2 bases and J lost 4 bases. CDR3 length: 15 residues. The CDR3 coding sequence is TGCGCCAGCAGCCAATCTAGCGGGGGTTACAATGAGCAGTTCTTC. It encodes CASSQSSGGYNEQFF.

The rearrangement uses TRBV10-3 and TRBJ2-3; D is possibly TRBD1 (7 bases). This CDR3 comprises 16 residues. V lost 0 bases and J lost 6, with 16 bases in between. Germline loops: CDR1 ENHRY, CDR2 SYGVKD. The CDR3 region has the DNA TGTGCCATCAGTGAGTCCTCGCAGGGGGGCATTGATACGCAGTATTTT. Amino acids: CAISESSQGGIDTQYF.

The J gene is TRBJ1-4, the V gene TRBV5-6, with no clear D. Germline V gene data show CDR1 as SGHDT and CDR2 as YYEEEE. This CDR3 is 14 amino acids long. The V gene lost 1 base and the J gene lost 6 bases, with 10 bases spanning the gap. The CDR3 here is CASSLRGVDEKLFF. The CDR3 coding sequence is TGTGCCAGCAGCTTGCGGGGTGTCGATGAAAAACTGTTTTTT. Looking up the rest from reference TRBV5-6 and TRBJ1-4 gives the full variable domain: DAGVTQSPTHLIKTRGQQVTLRCSPKSGHDTVSWYQQALGQGPQFIFQYYEEEERQRGNFPDRFSGHQFPNYSSELNVNALLLGDSALYLCASSLRGVDEKLFFGSGTQLSVL.

A word on this clone: This sample also contains other DNA sequences that code for the same CDR3. The chain is built from TRBV6-5 and TRBJ2-3; weak D call: TRBD2 (7 bases). This CDR3 spans 13 amino acids. The germline CDR1 and CDR2 sequences are MNHEY and SVGAGI. The germline V and J ends were trimmed by 8 bases and 3 bases, with 12 bases remaining between them. The CDR3 reads CASGRGGTDTQYF. CDR3 bases: TGTGCCAGCGGGAGGGGGGGGACAGATACGCAGTATTTT.

This chain's CDR3 is CASSLGQGALTEAFF. DNA for the CDR3: TGTGCCAGCAGCTTAGGGCAGGGGGCTCTAACTGAAGCTTTCTTT. The J gene is TRBJ1-1, the V gene TRBV11-3, with 8 bases fitting TRBD1. This CDR3 has 15 amino acids. Looked up from germline, CDR1 is SGHNT and CDR2 is YENEEA. Trimming took 1 base from V and 5 from J; bases not matched to a gene: 6.

The rearrangement joins TRBV7-9 to TRBJ2-5; 13 bases map to TRBD2. V trimming: 5 bases; J trimming: 5 bases; junction bases outside the gene matches: 11. Per the germline V gene, CDR1 is SEHNR and CDR2 is FQNEAQ (reference sequence). The CDR3 runs to 17 residues. CDR3 DNA: TGTGCCAGCAGCCGAGGGACTAGCGGGACGAGGTCGGAGACCCAGTACTTC. Translated: CASSRGTSGTRSETQYF.

The chain combines TRBV10-1 with TRBJ2-3, with TRBD2 identical over 10 bases. Germline trimming cut 5 bases from V and 6 bases from J; bases unmatched to any gene: 14. Germline V gene lookup returns CDR1 WNHNN and CDR2 SYGVQD (reference sequence). The CDR3 runs 17 residues. CDR3 nucleotide sequence: TGCGCCAGCAGTCGGATTGTTAGCGGGGGGCTCGCGGATACGCAGTATTTT. Residues: CASSRIVSGGLADTQYF.

This clone was seen just once. This rearrangement joins TRBV4-3 to TRBJ2-5, with a tentative D call TRBD2 (7 bases). V gave up 2 bases and J gave up 5 bases, with 15 bases separating them. CDR1 is LGHNA, CDR2 YSLEER, per germline. The CDR3 is 15 residues long. CDR3 sequence: CASSQYGGRRETQYF. CDR3 DNA sequence: TGCGCCAGCAGCCAATACGGGGGGCGCCGGGAGACCCAGTACTTC.

The chain links TRBV5-1 to TRBJ1-5; 8 nucleotides agree with TRBD1. The CDR3 consists of 16 residues. Germline V gene lookup returns CDR1 SGHRS and CDR2 YFSETQ. With 5 bases clipped from V and 0 bases from J, the junction kept 7 bases outside the gene matches. CDR3 loop: CASRRTTGDSNQPQHF. CDR3 nucleotide sequence: TGCGCCAGCAGGCGTACGACAGGGGATAGCAATCAGCCCCAGCATTTT.

The chain recombines TRBV5-4 with TRBJ2-1; a weak D match, TRBD2 (5 bases). The germline gives CDR1 SGHNT, CDR2 YYREEE (reference sequence). V lost 0 bases, J lost 9 bases, and 16 bases lay in between. This CDR3 comprises 15 residues. The DNA for the CDR3 is TGTGCCAGCAGCTTGGTCTTAGGAGAGGCGGGTGAGCAGTTCTTC. Its translation is CASSLVLGEAGEQFF. Full variable domain (missing parts from reference TRBV5-4 and TRBJ2-1): ETGVTQSPTHLIKTRGQQVTLRCSSQSGHNTVSWYQQALGQGPQFIFQYYREEENGRGNFPPRFSGLQFPNYSSELNVNALELDDSALYLCASSLVLGEAGEQFFGPGTRLTVL.

V usage is TRBV28 and J usage is TRBJ1-2; D may be TRBD1 (6 bases). Germline values: CDR1 MDHEN, CDR2 SYDVKM. CDR3 length: 11 residues. Here the CDR3 DNA reads TGTGGCTACGGGGGGCTATATGGCTACACCTTC. Its protein product is CGYGGLYGYTF.

The V and J genes are TRBV28 and TRBJ2-1; 13 bases fit TRBD2. The CDR3 sequence is 19 residues long. CDR1 MDHEN and CDR2 SYDVKM come from the germline V gene. V dropped 4 bases and J dropped 0; count of bases not matched to a gene: 9. The CDR3 coding sequence is TGTGCCAGCAGTTCATTTTGGACTAGCGGGAGAAGCTCCTACAATGAGCAGTTCTTC. The encoded protein is CASSSFWTSGRSSYNEQFF.

J is TRBJ2-3 and V is TRBV11-2, with TRBD1 as a possible D gene (6 bases). Germline V gene lookup returns CDR1 SGHAT and CDR2 FQNNGV. This CDR3 region has 15 residues. Trimming shortened V by 6 bases and J by 5 bases, and 18 bases separated the two germline ends. CDR3 in amino acids: CASSTGPTMGDTQYF. As DNA, the CDR3 is TGTGCCAGCAGTACAGGGCCGACGATGGGAGATACGCAGTATTTT.